This T cell receptor beta chain was captured in a study of technical replicates of blood from a handful of donors. This CDR3 is 16 amino acids long. Germline values: CDR1 LNHNV, CDR2 YYDKDF (reference sequence). Germline trimming cut 2 bases from V and 0 bases from J; bases unmatched to any gene: 6. Only in-frame clones appear in the TCRdb table, and some are missing; sequencing was by immunoSEQ multiplex PCR. The data contain under 90,000 clones, about 98% of them seen just once; the ten biggest clones take up approximately 0.15%. The gene calls are TRBV15 and TRBJ2-7; 8 positions match TRBD1. This sequence originates from a human donor in good health. Sequences were obtained from T cells isolated from PBMCs. CDR3 sequence: CATSRSLTGASYEQYF. CDR3 nucleotide sequence: TGTGCCACCAGCAGAAGCTTGACAGGGGCCTCCTACGAGCAGTACTTC.